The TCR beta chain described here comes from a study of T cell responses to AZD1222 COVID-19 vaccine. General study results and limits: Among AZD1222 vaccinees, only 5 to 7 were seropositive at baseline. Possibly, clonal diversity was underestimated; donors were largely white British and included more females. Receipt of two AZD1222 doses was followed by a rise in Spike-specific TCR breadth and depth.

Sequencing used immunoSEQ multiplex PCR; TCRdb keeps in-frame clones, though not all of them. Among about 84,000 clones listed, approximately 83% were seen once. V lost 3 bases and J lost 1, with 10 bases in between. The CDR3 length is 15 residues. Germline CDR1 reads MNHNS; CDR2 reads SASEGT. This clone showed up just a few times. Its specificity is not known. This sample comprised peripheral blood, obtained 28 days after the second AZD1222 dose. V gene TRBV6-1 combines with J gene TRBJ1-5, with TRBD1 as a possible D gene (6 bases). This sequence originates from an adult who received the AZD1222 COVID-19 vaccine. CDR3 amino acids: CASSDRGGSNQPQHF. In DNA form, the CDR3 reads TGTGCCAGCAGTGACAGGGGAGGAAGCAATCAGCCCCAGCATTTT.